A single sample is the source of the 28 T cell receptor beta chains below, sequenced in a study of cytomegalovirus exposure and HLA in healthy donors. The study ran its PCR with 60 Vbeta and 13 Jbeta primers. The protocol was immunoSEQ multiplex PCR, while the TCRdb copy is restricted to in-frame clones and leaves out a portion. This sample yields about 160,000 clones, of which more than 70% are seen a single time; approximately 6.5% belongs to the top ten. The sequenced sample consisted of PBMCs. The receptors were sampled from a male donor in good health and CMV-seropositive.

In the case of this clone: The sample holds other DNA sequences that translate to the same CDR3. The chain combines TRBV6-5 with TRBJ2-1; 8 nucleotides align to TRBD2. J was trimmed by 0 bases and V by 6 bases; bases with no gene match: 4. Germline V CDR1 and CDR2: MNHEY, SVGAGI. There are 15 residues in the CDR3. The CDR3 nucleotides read TGTGCCAGCAGGCCCAGCGGGAGCTCCTACAATGAGCAGTTCTTC. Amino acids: CASRPSGSSYNEQFF.

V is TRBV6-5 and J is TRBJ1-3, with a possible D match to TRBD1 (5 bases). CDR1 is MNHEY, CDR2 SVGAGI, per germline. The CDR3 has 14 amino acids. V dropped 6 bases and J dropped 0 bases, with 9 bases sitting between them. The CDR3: CASRDSSSGNTIYF. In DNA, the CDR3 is TGTGCCAGCAGAGACAGTTCCTCTGGAAACACCATATATTTT.

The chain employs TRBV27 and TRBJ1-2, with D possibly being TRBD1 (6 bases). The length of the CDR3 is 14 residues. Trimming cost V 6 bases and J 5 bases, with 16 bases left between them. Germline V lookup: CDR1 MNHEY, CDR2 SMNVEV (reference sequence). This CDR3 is CASSFVPRGYGYTF. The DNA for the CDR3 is TGTGCCAGCAGCTTCGTCCCCAGGGGATATGGCTACACCTTC.

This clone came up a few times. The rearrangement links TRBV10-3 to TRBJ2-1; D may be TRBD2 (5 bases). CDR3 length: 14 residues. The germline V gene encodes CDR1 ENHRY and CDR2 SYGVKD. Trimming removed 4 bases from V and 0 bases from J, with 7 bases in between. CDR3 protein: CAISGGHSYNEQFF. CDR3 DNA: TGTGCCATCAGTGGAGGGCACTCCTACAATGAGCAGTTCTTC.

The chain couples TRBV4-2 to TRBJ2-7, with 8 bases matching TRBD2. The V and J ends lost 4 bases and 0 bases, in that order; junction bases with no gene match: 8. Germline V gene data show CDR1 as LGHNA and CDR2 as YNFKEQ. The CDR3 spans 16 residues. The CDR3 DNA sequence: TGTGCCAGCAGCCCGCAGGGCAGCGGGAGCTCCTACGAGCAGTACTTC. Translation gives CASSPQGSGSSYEQYF.

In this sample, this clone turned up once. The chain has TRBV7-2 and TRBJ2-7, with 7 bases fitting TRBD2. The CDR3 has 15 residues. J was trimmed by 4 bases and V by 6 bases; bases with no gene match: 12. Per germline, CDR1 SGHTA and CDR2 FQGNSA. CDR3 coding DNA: TGTGCCAGCAGGGGCGGGAGAGAGGAACTATACGAGCAGTACTTC. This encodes CASRGGREELYEQYF.

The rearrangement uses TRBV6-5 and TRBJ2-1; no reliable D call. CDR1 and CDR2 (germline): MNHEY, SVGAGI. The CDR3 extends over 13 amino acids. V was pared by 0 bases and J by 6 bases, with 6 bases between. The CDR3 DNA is TGTGCCAGCAGTTACTCTCCTTTCAATGAGCAGTTCTTC. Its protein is CASSYSPFNEQFF.

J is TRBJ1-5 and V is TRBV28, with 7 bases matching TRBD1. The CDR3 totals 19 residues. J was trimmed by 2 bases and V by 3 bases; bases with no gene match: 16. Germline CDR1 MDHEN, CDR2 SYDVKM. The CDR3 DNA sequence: TGTGCCAGCAGTTTTGAGGCTGGGGTAGACAGGGCAGGCAATCAGCCCCAGCATTTT. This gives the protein CASSFEAGVDRAGNQPQHF.

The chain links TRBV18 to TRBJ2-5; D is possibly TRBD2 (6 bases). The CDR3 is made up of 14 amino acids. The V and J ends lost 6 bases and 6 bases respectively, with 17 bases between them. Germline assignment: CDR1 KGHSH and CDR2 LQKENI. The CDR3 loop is CASSPQRVDQTQYF. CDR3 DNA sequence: TGTGCCAGCTCCCCTCAGCGGGTAGATCAGACCCAGTACTTC.

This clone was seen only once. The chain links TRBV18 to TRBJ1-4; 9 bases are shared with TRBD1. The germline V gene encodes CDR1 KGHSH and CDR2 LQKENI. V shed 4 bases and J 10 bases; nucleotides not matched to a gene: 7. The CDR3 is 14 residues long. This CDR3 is CASSQQGASGKLFF. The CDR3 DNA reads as TGTGCCAGCTCACAACAGGGGGCCAGCGGAAAACTGTTTTTT.

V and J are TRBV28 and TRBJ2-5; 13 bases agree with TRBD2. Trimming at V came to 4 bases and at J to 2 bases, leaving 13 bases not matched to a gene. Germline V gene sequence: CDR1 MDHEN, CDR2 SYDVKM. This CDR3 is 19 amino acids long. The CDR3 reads CASSSKTVGTSGTQETQYF. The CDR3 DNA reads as TGTGCCAGCAGTTCAAAGACCGTTGGGACTAGCGGGACTCAAGAGACCCAGTACTTC.

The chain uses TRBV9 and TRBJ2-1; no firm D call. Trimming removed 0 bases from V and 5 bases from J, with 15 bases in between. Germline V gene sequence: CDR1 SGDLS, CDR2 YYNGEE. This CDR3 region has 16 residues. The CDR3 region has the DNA TGTGCCAGCAGCGTAGAAGTCGCCAGAAGAAACAATGAGCAGTTCTTC. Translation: CASSVEVARRNNEQFF.

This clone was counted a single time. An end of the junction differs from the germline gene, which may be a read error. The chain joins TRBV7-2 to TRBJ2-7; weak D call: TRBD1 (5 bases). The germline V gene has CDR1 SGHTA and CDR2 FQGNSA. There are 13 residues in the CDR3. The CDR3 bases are TGTGCCAGCAGCCGTCACAAGGACACCGAGGTGAACTTC. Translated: CASSRHKDTEVNF.

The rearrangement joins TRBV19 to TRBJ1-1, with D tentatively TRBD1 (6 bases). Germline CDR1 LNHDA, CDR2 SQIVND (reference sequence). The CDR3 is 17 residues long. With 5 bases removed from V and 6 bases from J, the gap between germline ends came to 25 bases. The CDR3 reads CASSRTDSRYGFAEAFF. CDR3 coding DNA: TGTGCCAGTAGTCGGACGGACAGTAGGTATGGTTTCGCTGAAGCTTTCTTT.

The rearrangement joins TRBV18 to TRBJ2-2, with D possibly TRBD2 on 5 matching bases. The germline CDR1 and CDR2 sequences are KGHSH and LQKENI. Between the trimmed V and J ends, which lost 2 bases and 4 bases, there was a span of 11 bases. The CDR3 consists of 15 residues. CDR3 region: CASSPRGPLTGELFF. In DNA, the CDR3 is TGTGCCAGCTCACCAAGAGGGCCGCTCACCGGGGAGCTGTTTTTT.

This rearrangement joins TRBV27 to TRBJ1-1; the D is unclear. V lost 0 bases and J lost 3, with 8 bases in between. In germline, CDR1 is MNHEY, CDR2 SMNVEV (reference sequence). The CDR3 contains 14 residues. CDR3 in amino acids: CASSLSLVHTEAFF. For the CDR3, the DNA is TGTGCCAGCAGTTTATCGCTAGTACACACTGAAGCTTTCTTT.

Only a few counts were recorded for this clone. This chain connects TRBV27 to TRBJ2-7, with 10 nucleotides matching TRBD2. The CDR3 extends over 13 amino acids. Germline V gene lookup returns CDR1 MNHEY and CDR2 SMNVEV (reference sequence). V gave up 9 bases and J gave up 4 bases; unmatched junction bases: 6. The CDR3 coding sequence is TGTGCCAGTTGGACTAGCGGACAGTACGAGCAGTACTTC. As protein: CASWTSGQYEQYF.

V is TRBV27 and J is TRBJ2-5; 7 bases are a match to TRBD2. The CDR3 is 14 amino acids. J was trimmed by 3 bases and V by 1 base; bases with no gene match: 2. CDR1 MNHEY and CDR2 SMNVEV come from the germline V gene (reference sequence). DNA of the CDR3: TGTGCCAGCAGTTTATGGCGGGAGAAAGAGACCCAGTACTTC. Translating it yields CASSLWREKETQYF.

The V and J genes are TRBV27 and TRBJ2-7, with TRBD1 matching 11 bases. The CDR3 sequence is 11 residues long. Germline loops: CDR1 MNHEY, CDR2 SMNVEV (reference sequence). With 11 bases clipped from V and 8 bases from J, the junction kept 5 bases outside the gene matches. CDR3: CAGGQGDQQYF. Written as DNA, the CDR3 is TGTGCCGGGGGACAGGGGGATCAGCAGTACTTC.

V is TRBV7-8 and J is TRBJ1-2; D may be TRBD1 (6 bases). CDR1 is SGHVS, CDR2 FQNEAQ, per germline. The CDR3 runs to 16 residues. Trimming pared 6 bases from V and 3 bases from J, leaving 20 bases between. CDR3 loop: CASRPYQGRKDYGYTF. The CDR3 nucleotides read TGTGCCAGCAGACCATACCAGGGGCGTAAGGACTATGGCTACACCTTC.

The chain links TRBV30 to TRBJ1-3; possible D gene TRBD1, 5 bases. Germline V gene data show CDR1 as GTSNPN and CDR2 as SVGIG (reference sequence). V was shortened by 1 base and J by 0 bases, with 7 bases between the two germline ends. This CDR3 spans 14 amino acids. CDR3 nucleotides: TGTGCCTGGAGTGACAGGAGCTCTGGAAACACCATATATTTT. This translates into CAWSDRSSGNTIYF.

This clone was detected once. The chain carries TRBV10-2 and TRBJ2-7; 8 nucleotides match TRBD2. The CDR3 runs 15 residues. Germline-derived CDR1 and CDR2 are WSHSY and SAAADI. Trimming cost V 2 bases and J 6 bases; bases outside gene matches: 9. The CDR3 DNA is TGCGCCAGCAGTGAGGGGTTGCGGGAGGTTGGCGAGCAGTACTTC. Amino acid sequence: CASSEGLREVGEQYF.

The CDR3 DNA follows: TGTGCCAGCAGCGTAACAGGGACGGGGTTTCGAGAGCAGTACTTC. Translation gives CASSVTGTGFREQYF. V is TRBV9 and J is TRBJ2-7, with D possibly TRBD1 on 6 matching bases. Germline CDR1 reads SGDLS; CDR2 reads YYNGEE. The germline V and J ends were trimmed by 1 base and 7 bases, with 18 bases remaining between them. The CDR3 is made up of 15 amino acids.

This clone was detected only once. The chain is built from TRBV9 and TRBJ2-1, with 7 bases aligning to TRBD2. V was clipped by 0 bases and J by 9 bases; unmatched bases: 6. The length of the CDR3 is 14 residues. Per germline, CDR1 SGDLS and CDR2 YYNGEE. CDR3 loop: CASSVAAGELEQFF. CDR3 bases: TGTGCCAGCAGCGTAGCGGCGGGAGAGCTTGAGCAGTTCTTC.

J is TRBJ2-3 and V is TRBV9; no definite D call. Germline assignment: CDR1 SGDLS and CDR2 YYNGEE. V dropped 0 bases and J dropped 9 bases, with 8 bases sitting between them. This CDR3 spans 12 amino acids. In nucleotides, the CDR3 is TGTGCCAGCAGCGTAGGAGAGAACACGCAGTATTTT. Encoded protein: CASSVGENTQYF.

DNA of the CDR3: TGTGCCAGCAGCCCGCGGGTAGCGGGAGCGAAAATGCCGGGCGAGCAGTACTTC. Its protein is CASSPRVAGAKMPGEQYF. This sequence joins TRBV7-6 and TRBJ2-7; TRBD2 matches 9 bases. The germline V gene encodes CDR1 SGHVS and CDR2 FNYEAQ. V gave up 5 bases and J gave up 6 bases; unmatched junction bases: 20. There are 18 residues in the CDR3.

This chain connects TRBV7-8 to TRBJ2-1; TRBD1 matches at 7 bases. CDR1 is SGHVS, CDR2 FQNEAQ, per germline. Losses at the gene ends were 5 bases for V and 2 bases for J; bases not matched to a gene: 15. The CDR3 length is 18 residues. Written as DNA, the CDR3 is TGTGCCAGCAGCAACCAAGACAGGGAAATTCTACCCTACAATGAGCAGTTCTTC. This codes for CASSNQDREILPYNEQFF.

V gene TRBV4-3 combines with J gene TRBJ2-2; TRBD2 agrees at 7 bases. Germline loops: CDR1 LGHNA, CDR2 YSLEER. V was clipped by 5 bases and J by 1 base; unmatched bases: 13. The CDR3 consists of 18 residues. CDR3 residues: CASSYKRGASGNTGELFF. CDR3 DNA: TGCGCCAGCAGCTATAAACGAGGCGCTAGCGGGAACACCGGGGAGCTGTTTTTT.